The present T cell receptor beta chain was sequenced within a study of blood T cell repertoires in COVID-19 (dated by TCRdb to the early 2020s). A note on the overall study: Samples from collaborators originated in the United States, Italy and Spain and spanned both the acute and convalescent phases of COVID-19. The material from the prospective study consisted of cDNA or gDNA derived from T cells, B-cell-depleted T cells, or PBMCs. The dataset comprised deeply sampled blood TCRbeta repertoires from subjects exposed to, actively infected with, or recovered from COVID-19. A freely available public database, intended as a resource for researchers studying the immune response to SARS-CoV-2, is where the repertoires were released. Samples came from the ongoing ImmuneRACE study (first 160 participants) plus 1,254 subjects from 6 global collaborators. The sample metadata nearly always contained a de-identified subject ID, COVID-19 status, age in years and sex. Where HLA class I and class II types were available, the types were taken from metadata supplied by the sample provider, not from assay-based typing. Summary of the overall study and its limitations: How much clinical and demographic metadata was included differed by source and by participant, and the metadata was provided uncurated.

This clone was found a few times. It lacks a known antigen. Base qualities were left out, and no much larger clone turns up one base away. Trimming accounts for 1 base at V and 9 bases at J, while the number of junction bases matched to no gene is 5. Including cysteine and phenylalanine, the CDR3 has 15 amino acids. The sequence is cut down to CDR3 DNA, 45 bases in frame from base 1. CDR1 and CDR2 are drawn from the germline V gene: MGHRA, YSYEKL. Whole blood was collected in K2EDTA tubes by collaborating institutions according to the institutions' own protocols. Collaborator samples were shipped for TCRbeta analysis as frozen whole blood, isolated PBMCs, or DNA extracted from either sample type. TCRbeta CDR3 regions were amplified from genomic DNA by means of the immunoSEQ Assay, a bias-controlled multiplex PCR. The authors processed their data as follows. The number of nucleated cells in each sample was estimated from the amplification of reference gene primers within the assay. To quantify the absolute abundance of each unique TCRbeta CDR3 rearrangement, sequence reads were collapsed and filtered. Productive Simpson clonality was computed per sample as the square root of Simpson's diversity index over productive rearrangements. Here the immuneACCESS table is served through TCRdb, limited to in-frame sequences with V and J called. Missing clones are a known gap in these copies; in checked studies unresolved V genes cover under half, and the rest lacks a known reason. V, J and clone size were drawn from that table, and D and trimming were deduced from the DNA. Within this sample are more than 150,000 clones, with roughly 90% of them counted one time only. Together, the top ten hold 4% of the sample.

This receptor was identified in a woman aged 70-85 years with acute or convalescent COVID-19. The rearrangement combines TRBV4-1 with TRBJ1-6, with 8 central nucleotides matching TRBD1. The sample comprised peripheral blood. In nucleotide form, the sequence is TGCGCCAGCAGCCAAGGGAGGACAGGGAGTTCACCCCTCCACTTT. Translated, this gives CASSQGRTGSSPLHF.